This T cell receptor (beta chain) stems from a study of T cells in Graves' hyperthyroidism and ophthalmopathy. Points from the study as a whole: Researchers report that a 13 V-J model separated ophthalmopathy from stable hyperthyroidism. Most thyroid-expanded clonotypes above 0.001 were also found in blood.

Isolation of PBMCs was performed on 8.5 to 10 ml fresh peripheral blood. TCR beta CDR3 sequences were amplified from RNA transcripts. The study used the HTBI primer set for a first-round RT-PCR of the TCR CDR3. TCRdb called the multiplex PCR reads again in MiXCR, with one record for every CDR3 protein. Here the sample spans approximately 400,000 distinct CDR3 sequences, 15% to 19% being singletons. The CDR3 spans 15 residues. V lost 4 bases and J lost 0, with 13 bases in between. Germline V lookup: CDR1 LGHDT, CDR2 YNNKEL (reference sequence). This clonotype was found many times. The target antigen is unknown.

This chain connects TRBV3-1 to TRBJ2-7; a weak D match, TRBD1 (6 bases). Sequencing was performed on blood. The TCR comes from a woman younger than 30 with Graves' hyperthyroidism. This CDR3 reads CASSRGGGTSYEQYF. In DNA, the CDR3 is TGTGCCAGCAGCCGTGGGGGCGGAACCTCCTACGAGCAGTACTTC.